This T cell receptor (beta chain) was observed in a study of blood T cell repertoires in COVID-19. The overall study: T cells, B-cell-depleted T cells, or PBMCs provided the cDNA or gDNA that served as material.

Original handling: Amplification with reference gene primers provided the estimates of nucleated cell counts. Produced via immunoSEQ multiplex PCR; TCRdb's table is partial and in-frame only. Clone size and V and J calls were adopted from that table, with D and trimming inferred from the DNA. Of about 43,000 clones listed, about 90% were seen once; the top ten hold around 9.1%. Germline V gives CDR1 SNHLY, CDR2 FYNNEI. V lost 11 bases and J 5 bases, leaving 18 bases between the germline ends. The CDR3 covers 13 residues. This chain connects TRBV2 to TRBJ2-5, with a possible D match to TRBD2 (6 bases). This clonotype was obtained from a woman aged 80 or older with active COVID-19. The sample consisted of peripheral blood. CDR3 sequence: CADRLVLRETQYF. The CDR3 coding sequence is TGTGCCGACCGACTAGTCCTTCGCGAGACCCAGTACTTC.